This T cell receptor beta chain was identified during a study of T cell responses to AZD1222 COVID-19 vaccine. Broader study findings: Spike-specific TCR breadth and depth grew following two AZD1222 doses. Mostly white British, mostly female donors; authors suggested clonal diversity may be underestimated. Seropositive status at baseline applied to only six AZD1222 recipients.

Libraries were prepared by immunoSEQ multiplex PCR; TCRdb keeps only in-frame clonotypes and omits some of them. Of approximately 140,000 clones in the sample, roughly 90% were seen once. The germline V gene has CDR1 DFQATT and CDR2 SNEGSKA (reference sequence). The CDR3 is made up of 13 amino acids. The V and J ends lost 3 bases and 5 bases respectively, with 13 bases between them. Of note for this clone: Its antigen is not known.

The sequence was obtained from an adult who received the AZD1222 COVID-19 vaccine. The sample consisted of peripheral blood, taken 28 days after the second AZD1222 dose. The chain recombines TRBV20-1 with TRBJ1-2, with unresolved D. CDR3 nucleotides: TGCAGTGCTAGTTCGGACCGGAGATATGGCTACACCTTC. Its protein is CSASSDRRYGYTF.